These 7 T cell receptor beta chains originate from one sample sequenced in a study of CD8 T cells in ankylosing spondylitis. Study findings and constraints: It appeared that ankylosing spondylitis blood was characterized by a TCR beta motif of roughly 8 highly homologous variants.

Using its own MiXCR run on the 5' RACE reads, TCRdb lists one record per CDR3 protein. The data contain 220,000 or so distinct CDR3 sequences, about 16% of them singletons. Their specific antigens are unknown. The sequenced sample consisted of blood, either unsorted or a sorted T cell fraction (not recorded which). The receptors were sampled from a male donor with ankylosing spondylitis.

This rearrangement joins TRBV20-1 to TRBJ2-7, with 10 bases identical to TRBD1. The ends lost 7 bases at V and 4 bases at J; junction bases unmatched: 4. The CDR3 runs to 12 residues. In germline, CDR1 is DFQATT, CDR2 SNEGSKA (reference sequence). DNA for the CDR3: TGCAGTGTATCGGACAGGGGGTACGAGCAGTACTTC. This sequence encodes CSVSDRGYEQYF.

V is TRBV28 and J is TRBJ2-5; D tentatively fits TRBD1 or TRBD2 (5 bases each). Germline CDR1 reads MDHEN; CDR2 reads SYDVKM. Trimming took off 3 bases at V and 2 bases at J, with 10 bases between the two ends. The CDR3 consists of 14 residues. DNA for the CDR3: TGTGCCAGCAGTTTCCGGGGCTCTCAAGAGACCCAGTACTTC. This sequence encodes CASSFRGSQETQYF.

This clonotype has a handful of counts. The CDR3 region has the DNA TGTGCCAGCAGCTTATCACAGGGGATGAACACTGAAGCTTTCTTT. Protein: CASSLSQGMNTEAFF. The chain uses TRBV7-6 and TRBJ1-1; 7 nucleotides line up with TRBD1. With 2 bases clipped from V and 0 bases from J, the junction kept 3 bases outside the gene matches. The CDR3 spans 15 residues. Germline values: CDR1 SGHVS, CDR2 FNYEAQ. Full variable domain (rest looked up from reference TRBV7-6 and TRBJ1-1): GAGVSQSPRYKVTKRGQDVALRCDPISGHVSLYWYRQALGQGPEFLTYFNYEAQQDKSGLPNDRFSAERPEGSISTLTIQRTEQRDSAMYRCASSLSQGMNTEAFFGQGTRLTVV.

Ten or more counts support this clonotype. J is TRBJ2-1 and V is TRBV12-3 or TRBV12-4; 9 bases are shared with TRBD2. The CDR3 runs 17 residues. V was pared by 5 bases and J by 0 bases, with 8 bases of the junction left unmatched. The CDR3 spells CASSPHSGGYSYNEQFF. CDR3 in DNA: TGTGCCAGCAGTCCTCATAGCGGGGGTTACTCCTACAATGAGCAGTTCTTC.

V gene TRBV7-9 combines with J gene TRBJ2-1, with TRBD1 matching over 10 bases. The germline V gene encodes CDR1 SEHNR and CDR2 FQNEAQ (reference sequence). V lost 3 bases and J lost 8; bases outside the gene matches: 7. The CDR3 has 15 residues. As DNA, the CDR3 is TGTGCCAGCAGCTTCCGGACAGGGGGGATCGATGAGCAGTTCTTC. Residues: CASSFRTGGIDEQFF.

The V gene is TRBV27, the J gene TRBJ1-5, with D hard to call. V was trimmed by 0 bases and J by 6 bases, leaving 9 bases between them. Germline CDR1 reads MNHEY; CDR2 reads SMNVEV (reference sequence). The CDR3 is 14 residues long. The CDR3 DNA reads as TGTGCCAGCAGTTTATCGTTTGTCGGTCAGCCCCAGCATTTT. Translated, it gives CASSLSFVGQPQHF.

J is TRBJ1-2 and V is TRBV14; D unresolved. The length of the CDR3 is 14 residues. The ends were cut back, 4 bases at V and 5 bases at J, with 14 bases in the middle. Per the germline V gene, CDR1 is SGHDN and CDR2 is FVKESK. The CDR3 protein is CASSPSGGTYGYTF. CDR3 nucleotides: TGTGCCAGCAGCCCGTCGGGCGGAACGTATGGCTACACCTTC.